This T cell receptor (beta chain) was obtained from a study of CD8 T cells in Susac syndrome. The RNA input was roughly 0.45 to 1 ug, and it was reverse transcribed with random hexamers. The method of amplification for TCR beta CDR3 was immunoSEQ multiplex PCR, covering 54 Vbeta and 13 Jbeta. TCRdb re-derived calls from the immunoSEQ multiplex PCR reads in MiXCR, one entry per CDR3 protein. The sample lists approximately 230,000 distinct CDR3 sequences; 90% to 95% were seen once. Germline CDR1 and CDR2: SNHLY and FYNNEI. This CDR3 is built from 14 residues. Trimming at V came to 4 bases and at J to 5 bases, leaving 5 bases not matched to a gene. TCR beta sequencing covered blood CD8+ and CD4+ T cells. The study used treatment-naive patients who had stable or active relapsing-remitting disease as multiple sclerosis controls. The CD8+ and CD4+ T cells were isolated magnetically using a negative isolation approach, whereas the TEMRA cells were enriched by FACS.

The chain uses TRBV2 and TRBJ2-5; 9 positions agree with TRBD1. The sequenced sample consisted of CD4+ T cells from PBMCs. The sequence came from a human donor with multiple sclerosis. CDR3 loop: CASSATGGWETQYF. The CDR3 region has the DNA TGTGCCAGCAGTGCAACAGGGGGCTGGGAGACCCAGTACTTC.